This T cell receptor (beta chain) was observed in a study of human T cells and chemical hapten exposure. Study in general: Weekly diphenylcyclopropenone doses were given to patients' scalps across the approximately 24-week study.

Study findings and constraints: Alopecia in all donors means immunity may differ from healthy individuals. Significantly more large CDR3 similarity clusters were formed by expanded TCRs than by controls.

TCRdb ran MiXCR on the RACE reads and lists one entry per CDR3 protein. The sample carries some 340,000 distinct CDR3 sequences, about 7% recorded once. This clonotype has more than one count but fewer than ten. What it binds is not known. Time point indicated: patch test 1, 2 weeks after DPC sensitization. Treatment defined: therapeutic diphenylcyclopropenone sensitization with weekly scalp DPC. The TCR originated in a woman aged 18-35 years with alopecia areata. Some clones in this sample may be carry-over from other donors' samples. The specimen comprised whole blood, sampled in connection with sensitization to the hapten diphenylcyclopropenone (DPC).

The chain's CDR3 is CASSRGSGYTF. The CDR3 DNA reads TGCGCCAGCAGCCGGGGGTCTGGCTACACCTTC. V gene TRBV5-1 combines with J gene TRBJ1-2; possible D gene TRBD1, 5 bases. The CDR3 totals 11 residues. Germline values: CDR1 SGHRS, CDR2 YFSETQ. V shed 4 bases and J shed 7 bases, with 8 bases lying between them.